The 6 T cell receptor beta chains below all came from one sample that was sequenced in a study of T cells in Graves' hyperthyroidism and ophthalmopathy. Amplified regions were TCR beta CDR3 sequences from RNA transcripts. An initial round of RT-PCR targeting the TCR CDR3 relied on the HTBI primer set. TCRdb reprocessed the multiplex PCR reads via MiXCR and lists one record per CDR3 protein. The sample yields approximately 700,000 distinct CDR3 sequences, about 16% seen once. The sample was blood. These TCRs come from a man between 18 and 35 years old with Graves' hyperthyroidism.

CDR3 in DNA: TGCGCCAGCAGCTTTCTAGCGGGAGGGCCGGGAGATACGCAGTATTTT. Translation: CASSFLAGGPGDTQYF. The chain employs TRBV5-1 and TRBJ2-3; TRBD2 matches 12 bases. This CDR3 contains 16 residues. Germline CDR1 is SGHRS and CDR2 is YFSETQ. With V trimmed by 2 bases and J by 5 bases, 6 bases remained unmatched. Combining the CDR3 with reference TRBV5-1 and TRBJ2-3 gives the whole variable domain KAGVTQTPRYLIKTRGQQVTLSCSPISGHRSVSWYQQTPGQGLQFLFEYFSETQRNKGNFPGRFSGRQFSNSRSEMNVSTLELGDSALYLCASSFLAGGPGDTQYFGPGTRLTVL.

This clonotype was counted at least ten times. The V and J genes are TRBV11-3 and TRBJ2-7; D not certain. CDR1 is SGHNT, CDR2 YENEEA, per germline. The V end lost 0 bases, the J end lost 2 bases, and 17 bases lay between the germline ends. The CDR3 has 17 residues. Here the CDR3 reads CASSLDPGLPATYEQYF. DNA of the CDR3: TGTGCCAGCAGCTTAGATCCCGGGCTGCCTGCAACCTACGAGCAGTACTTC.

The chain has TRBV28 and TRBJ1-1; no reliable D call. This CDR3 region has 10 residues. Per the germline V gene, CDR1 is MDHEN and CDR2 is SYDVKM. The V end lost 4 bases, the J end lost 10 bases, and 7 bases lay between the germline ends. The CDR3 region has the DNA TGTGCCAGCAGTTCAAACCGAGCTTTCTTT. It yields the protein CASSSNRAFF.

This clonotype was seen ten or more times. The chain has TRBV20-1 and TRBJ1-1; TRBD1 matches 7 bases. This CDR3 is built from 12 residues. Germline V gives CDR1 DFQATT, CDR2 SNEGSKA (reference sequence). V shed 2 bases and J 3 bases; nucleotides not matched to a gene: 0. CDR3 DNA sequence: TGCAGTGCTAGACAGGGGGACACTGAAGCTTTCTTT. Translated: CSARQGDTEAFF.

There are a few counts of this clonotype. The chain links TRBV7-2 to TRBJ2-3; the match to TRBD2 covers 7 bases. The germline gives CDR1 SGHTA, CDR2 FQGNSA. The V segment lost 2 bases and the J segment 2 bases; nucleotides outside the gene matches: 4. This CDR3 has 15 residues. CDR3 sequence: CASSLRRGNTDTQYF. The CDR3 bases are TGTGCCAGCAGCTTAAGGCGGGGGAACACAGATACGCAGTATTTT.

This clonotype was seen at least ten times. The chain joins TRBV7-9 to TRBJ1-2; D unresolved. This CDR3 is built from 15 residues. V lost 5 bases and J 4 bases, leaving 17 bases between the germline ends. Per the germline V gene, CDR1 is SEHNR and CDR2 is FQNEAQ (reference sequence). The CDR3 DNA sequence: TGTGCCAGCAGCCCGGGGAGGTGGCGACCCTATGGCTACACCTTC. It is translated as CASSPGRWRPYGYTF.